One T cell receptor (beta chain) is described in this entry. These data are taken from a study of T cell changes during pregnancy in multiple sclerosis. The CDR3 runs to 15 residues. Looked up from germline, CDR1 is SGHVS and CDR2 is FQNEAQ. Trimming at V came to 2 bases and at J to 12 bases, leaving 10 bases not matched to a gene. Only in-frame clones appear in the TCRdb table, and some are missing; sequencing was by immunoSEQ multiplex PCR. The profile shows approximately 71,000 clones, roughly 89% of them singletons. V gene TRBV7-8 combines with J gene TRBJ2-1; TRBD2 agrees at 10 bases. The sample in question was peripheral blood, obtained in the second trimester of pregnancy. The sequence was collected from a female donor with multiple sclerosis, enrolled in a pregnancy study. The CDR3 DNA follows: TGTGCCAGCAGCTTATCCCTAGCGGGGGCTCGGGGGCAGTTCTTC. Translating it yields CASSLSLAGARGQFF.